This T cell receptor (beta chain) comes out of a study of early T cells in non-severe SARS-CoV-2 infection. Comments on this clonotype: Its antigen is unknown.

Whole-study results and caveats: In VDJdb matching, anti-spike CD8 responses were favored while private and CD4 specificities went missing.

This CDR3 has 14 residues. The germline CDR1 and CDR2 sequences are SGHTA and FQGNSA. The junction had 3 bases not matched to a gene; V was cut back by 5 bases and J by 1 base. Unique molecular identifiers were attached to individual cDNA molecules. TCRdb redid the calling of the 5' RACE reads with MiXCR, one entry per CDR3 protein. Of around 76,000 distinct CDR3 sequences in the sample, roughly 15% were seen once. This TCR was recovered from an adult who was a healthcare worker with PCR-confirmed SARS-CoV-2 infection or an uninfected control (not recorded which). This rearrangement joins TRBV7-2 to TRBJ2-5, with 8 bases identical to TRBD1. Sequencing was performed on whole blood, taken at baseline. DNA for the CDR3: TGTGCCAGCAGCCAGGGACAGGTCCAAGAGACCCAGTACTTC. It is translated as CASSQGQVQETQYF.